This record looks at one T cell receptor beta chain sequence and its context. Its antigen is currently unknown. This sample stems from a study of OX40 agonist ivuxolimab in advanced cancers. The study's findings and limits: There was clonal expansion of CD4+ and CD8+ blood T cells by week 6 at 0.1 to 3.0 mg/kg. Among T cells, CD8+ cells averaged more expanded clones than CD4+ cells. Certain nonresponding patients likewise had low normalized T-cell clonal expansion.

Assay used: immunoSEQ multiplex PCR; TCRdb lists only in-frame clones, some missing. The table lists approximately 20,000 clones, over 80% of them singletons. The CDR3 contains 17 residues. Germline V gives CDR1 MNHEY, CDR2 SMNVEV (reference sequence). The V end lost 1 base, the J end lost 0 bases, and 13 bases lay between the germline ends. The chain is built from TRBV27 and TRBJ1-5; no definite D call. The material was CD4+ or CD8+ T cells sorted from blood, obtained in a trial of the OX40 agonist ivuxolimab. This TCR came from an adult with an advanced solid tumor such as melanoma, head and neck, liver or kidney cancer. The CDR3 sequence is CASSLLGIRISNQPQHF. The CDR3, as DNA: TGTGCCAGCAGTTTATTAGGAATCAGGATTAGCAATCAGCCCCAGCATTTT.